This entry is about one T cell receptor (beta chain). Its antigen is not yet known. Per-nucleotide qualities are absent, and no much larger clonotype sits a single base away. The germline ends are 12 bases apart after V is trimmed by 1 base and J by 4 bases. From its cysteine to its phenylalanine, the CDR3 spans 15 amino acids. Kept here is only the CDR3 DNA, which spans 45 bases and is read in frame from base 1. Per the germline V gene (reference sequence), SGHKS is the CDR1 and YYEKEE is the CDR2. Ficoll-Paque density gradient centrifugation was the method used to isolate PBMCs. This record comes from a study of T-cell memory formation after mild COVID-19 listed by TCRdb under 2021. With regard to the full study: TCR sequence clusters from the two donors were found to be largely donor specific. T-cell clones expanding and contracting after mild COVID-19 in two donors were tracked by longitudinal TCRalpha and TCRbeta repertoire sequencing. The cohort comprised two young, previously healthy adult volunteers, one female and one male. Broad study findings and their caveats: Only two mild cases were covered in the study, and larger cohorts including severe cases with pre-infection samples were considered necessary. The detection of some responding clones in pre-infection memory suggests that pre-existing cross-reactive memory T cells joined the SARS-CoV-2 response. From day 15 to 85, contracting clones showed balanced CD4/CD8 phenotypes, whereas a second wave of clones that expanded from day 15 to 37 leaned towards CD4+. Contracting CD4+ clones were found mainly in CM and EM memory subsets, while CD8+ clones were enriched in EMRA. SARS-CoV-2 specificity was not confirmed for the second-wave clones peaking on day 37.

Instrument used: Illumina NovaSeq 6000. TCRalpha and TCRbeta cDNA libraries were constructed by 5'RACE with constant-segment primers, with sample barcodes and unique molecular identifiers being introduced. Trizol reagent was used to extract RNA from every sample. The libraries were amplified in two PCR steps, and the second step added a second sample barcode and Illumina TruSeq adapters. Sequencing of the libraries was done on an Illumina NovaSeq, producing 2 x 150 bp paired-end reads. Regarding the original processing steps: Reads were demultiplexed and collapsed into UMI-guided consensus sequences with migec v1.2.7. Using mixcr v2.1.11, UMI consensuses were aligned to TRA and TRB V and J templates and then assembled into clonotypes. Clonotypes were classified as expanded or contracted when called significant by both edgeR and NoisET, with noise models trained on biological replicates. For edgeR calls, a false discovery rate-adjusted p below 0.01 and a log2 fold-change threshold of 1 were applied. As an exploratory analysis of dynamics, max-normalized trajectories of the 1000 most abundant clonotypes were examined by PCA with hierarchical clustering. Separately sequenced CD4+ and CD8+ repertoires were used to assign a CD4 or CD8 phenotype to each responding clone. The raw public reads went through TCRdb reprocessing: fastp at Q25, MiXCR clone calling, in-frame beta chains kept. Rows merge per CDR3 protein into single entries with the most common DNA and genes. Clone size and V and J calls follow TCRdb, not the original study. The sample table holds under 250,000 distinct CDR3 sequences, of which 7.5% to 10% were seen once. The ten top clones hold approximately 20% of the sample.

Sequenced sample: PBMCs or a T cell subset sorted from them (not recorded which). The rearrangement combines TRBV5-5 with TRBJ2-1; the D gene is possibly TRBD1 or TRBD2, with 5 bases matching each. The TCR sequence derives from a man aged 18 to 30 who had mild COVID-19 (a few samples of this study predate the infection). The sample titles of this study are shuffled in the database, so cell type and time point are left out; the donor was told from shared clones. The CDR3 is CASSLFRGRYNEQFF. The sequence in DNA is TGTGCCAGCAGCTTGTTCCGGGGACGGTACAATGAGCAGTTCTTC.